The 29 T cell receptor beta chains below all came from one sample that was sequenced in a study of Graves' ophthalmopathy and Graves' hyperthyroidism. The authors amplified TCR beta CDR3 regions from RNA transcripts. Second-round multiplex PCR followed a first-round RT-PCR using HTBI primers. TCRdb passed the multiplex PCR reads through MiXCR, listing each CDR3 protein once. The table shows about 590,000 distinct CDR3 sequences, with just under 40% occurring only once. Sequenced: peripheral blood or thyroid tissue (not recorded which). The receptors derive from an adult man with Graves' hyperthyroidism.

Concerning this clonotype itself: Since no conserved phenylalanine or tryptophan closes the CDR3, a read error is the likely cause. No DNA is shown, since the ends of the CDR3 on it are uncertain; the CDR3 is the one TCRdb lists. V is TRBV7-8 and J is TRBJ2-1; the D call TRBD2 from the table was never checked on the DNA. Germline V gene sequence: CDR1 SGHVS, CDR2 FQNEAQ. The CDR3 is 8 amino acids in total, end residues counted. The CDR3 reads CASSLLTS.

This clonotype came up many times. The chain recombines TRBV27 with TRBJ1-6; D gene unclear. The V gene lost 0 bases and the J gene lost 15 bases, with 12 bases spanning the gap. Germline CDR1 is MNHEY and CDR2 is SMNVEV (reference sequence). CDR3 length equals 13 residues. DNA of the CDR3: TGTGCCAGCAGTTTATCTCCGGCGCGCCTCCTCCACTTT. It encodes CASSLSPARLLHF.

In this sample, this clonotype turned up many times. This chain links TRBV24-1 with TRBJ1-2, with 9 bases lining up with TRBD1. The CDR3 consists of 14 residues. Germline assignment: CDR1 KGHDR and CDR2 SFDVKD. With 8 bases clipped from V and 6 bases from J, the junction kept 9 bases outside the gene matches. The CDR3 spells CATIHRGPLDGYTF. The DNA for the CDR3 is TGTGCCACCATCCACAGGGGGCCTCTAGATGGCTACACCTTC.

This clonotype was observed many times. The J gene is TRBJ1-6, the V gene TRBV5-1, with TRBD1 matching over 8 bases. In germline, CDR1 is SGHRS, CDR2 YFSETQ. V trimming: 5 bases; J trimming: 7 bases; junction bases outside the gene matches: 8. The CDR3 length is 15 residues. DNA of the CDR3: TGCGCCAGCAGTCAGGACAGGGCCCGCAATTCACCCCTCCACTTT. Translating gives CASSQDRARNSPLHF.

This clonotype was picked up a small number of times. V is TRBV7-2 and J is TRBJ1-5, with 9 nucleotides matching TRBD1. The germline CDR1 and CDR2 sequences are SGHTA and FQGNSA. The V gene end was trimmed by 1 base and the J gene end by 2 bases; junction bases not matched to a gene: 15. The CDR3 is made up of 20 amino acids. The CDR3 region has the DNA TGTGCCAGCAGCTTAGAACCACAGGGGGCGCTGGGGGGGGGCAATCAGCCCCAGCATTTT. This encodes CASSLEPQGALGGGNQPQHF.

This sequence joins TRBV7-2 and TRBJ1-4, with D perhaps TRBD1 (5 bases). The V gene's germline CDR1 is SGHTA and CDR2 FQGNSA. V gave up 4 bases and J gave up 8 bases, with 26 bases separating them. The length of the CDR3 is 18 residues. The CDR3 reads CASSSRRGRPKGEEKLFF. The CDR3 nucleotides are TGTGCCAGCAGCTCCCGGAGGGGAAGGCCTAAAGGGGAAGAAAAACTGTTTTTT.

This clonotype was observed many times. Germline is not matched at one junction end, which may reflect a read error. V and J are TRBV7-3 and TRBJ2-7; TRBD2 is a possible D gene (6 bases). Germline V gene lookup returns CDR1 SGHTA and CDR2 FQGTGA. The CDR3 spans 12 residues. The CDR3 region is CASSLDGGVLDF. The CDR3 DNA follows: TGTGCCAGCAGCTTAGATGGAGGGGTTTTGGACTTC.

As regards this clonotype: A read error is possible here, since a much larger clone lies one base away. Because the CDR3 is missing its conserved closing phenylalanine or tryptophan, this is likely a read error. The chain carries TRBV9 and TRBJ2-5; weak D call: TRBD2 (6 bases). The length of the CDR3 is 14 residues. V lost 0 bases to trimming and J lost 5 bases, with 11 bases between them. Germline V CDR1 and CDR2: SGDLS, YYNGEE. The CDR3 nucleotides read TGTGCCAGCAGCGTAGGAGGGGAGGTCGAGACCCAGTACCTC. This gives the protein CASSVGGEVETQYL.

This clonotype was counted many times. The chain is built from TRBV2 and TRBJ2-2, with D perhaps being TRBD1 or TRBD2 (5 bases each). Germline V gene sequence: CDR1 SNHLY, CDR2 FYNNEI. CDR3 length: 12 amino acids. The V gene lost 7 bases and the J gene lost 8 bases, with 11 bases spanning the gap. The CDR3 DNA follows: TGTGCCAGCATCATGGGGGTTGGGGAGCTGTTTTTT. It encodes CASIMGVGELFF. Full variable domain (remainder filled in from reference TRBV2 and TRBJ2-2): EPEVTQTPSHQVTQMGQEVILRCVPISNHLYFYWYRQILGQKVEFLVSFYNNEISEKSEIFDDQFSVERPDGSNFTLKIRSTKLEDSAMYFCASIMGVGELFFGEGSRLTVL.

In this sample, this clonotype turned up a few times. The V call is TRBV6-5, the J call TRBJ2-7; 8 bases are a match to TRBD1. The CDR3 is 13 amino acids. After removal of 8 bases from V and 2 bases from J, the junction contained 5 bases not matched to a gene. CDR1 is MNHEY and CDR2 is SVGAGI in the germline V gene. DNA of the CDR3: TGTGCCAGCGGGACAGGAAGAACCTACGAGCAGTACTTC. It is translated as CASGTGRTYEQYF.

This clonotype was seen repeatedly, ten times or more. V and J are TRBV7-8 and TRBJ1-5; weak D call: TRBD1 (6 bases). Germline V gene lookup returns CDR1 SGHVS and CDR2 FQNEAQ. V lost 5 bases and J lost 4, with 15 bases in between. CDR3 length: 15 amino acids. CDR3 amino acids: CASSRRQDKNQPQHF. The CDR3 DNA follows: TGTGCCAGCAGCCGACGACAGGACAAGAATCAGCCCCAGCATTTT.

This clonotype turned up a few times. The chain carries TRBV6-5 and TRBJ2-3; 8 nucleotides line up with TRBD1. There are 15 residues in the CDR3. J gave up 4 bases and V 2 bases, and 5 bases lay outside the gene matches. Germline CDR1 reads MNHEY; CDR2 reads SVGAGI. DNA of the CDR3: TGTGCCAGCAGTTACGGGGTCAGGGGGCCAGATACGCAGTATTTT. Protein product: CASSYGVRGPDTQYF.

The chain uses TRBV10-2 and TRBJ1-1; D gene unclear. Trimming pared 3 bases from V and 2 bases from J, leaving 4 bases between. Germline V gives CDR1 WSHSY, CDR2 SAAADI. The CDR3 length is 12 residues. DNA for the CDR3: TGCGCCAGCAGTGATCTAAACACTGAAGCTTTCTTT. As protein: CASSDLNTEAFF.

V usage is TRBV12-3 or TRBV12-4 and J usage is TRBJ2-5, with D perhaps matching TRBD1 (6 bases). V gave up 6 bases and J gave up 9 bases, with 20 bases separating them. This CDR3 contains 14 residues. The CDR3, as DNA: TGTGCCAGCAGCGTTGGACAGTTCAATCAGCCCCAGTACTTC. Protein product: CASSVGQFNQPQYF.

This sequence joins TRBV6-6 and TRBJ2-7, with a possible D match to TRBD2 (6 bases). This CDR3 comprises 12 residues. The germline V and J ends were trimmed by 6 bases and 7 bases, with 13 bases remaining between them. Germline V gives CDR1 MNHNY, CDR2 SVGAGI (reference sequence). The CDR3 coding sequence is TGTGCCAGCAGCACTACTAGCAAGGAGCAGTACTTC. Translating gives CASSTTSKEQYF.

This clonotype was recorded many times. The chain carries TRBV20-1 and TRBJ2-5, with 11 nucleotides matching TRBD2. Per the germline V gene, CDR1 is DFQATT and CDR2 is SNEGSKA (reference sequence). J gave up 5 bases and V 2 bases, and 13 bases lay outside the gene matches. The CDR3 is 17 amino acids. The CDR3 reads CSARQPGLAALGETQYF. For the CDR3, the DNA is TGCAGTGCTAGACAACCGGGACTAGCGGCACTGGGGGAGACCCAGTACTTC.

This clonotype is a singleton in its sample. The chain employs TRBV7-6 and TRBJ2-5; 9 positions agree with TRBD1. CDR3 length equals 16 residues. The ends lost 0 bases at V and 6 bases at J; junction bases unmatched: 8. The V gene's germline CDR1 is SGHVS and CDR2 FNYEAQ. The CDR3 protein is CASSLADRGASKTQYF. The CDR3 coding sequence is TGTGCCAGCAGCTTAGCGGACAGGGGCGCGAGTAAGACCCAGTACTTC.

This clonotype has at least ten counts. The chain carries TRBV19 and TRBJ1-5; 8 bases align to TRBD1. Trimming cost V 9 bases and J 10 bases; bases outside gene matches: 11. CDR1 LNHDA and CDR2 SQIVND come from the germline V gene (reference sequence). The CDR3 sequence is 13 residues long. Written as DNA, the CDR3 is TGTGCCAGCACGGACAGGGTAAGAGGCCCCCAGCATTTT. It yields the protein CASTDRVRGPQHF.

The table lists this clonotype with a few counts. The chain employs TRBV2 and TRBJ2-2, with 9 bases lining up with TRBD1. The CDR3 sequence is 15 residues long. The ends lost 5 bases at V and 6 bases at J; junction bases unmatched: 7. Germline-derived CDR1 and CDR2 are SNHLY and FYNNEI. The CDR3 DNA reads as TGTGCCAGCAGTCTGGACAGGGGTGTACCCGGGGAGCTGTTTTTT. Protein sequence: CASSLDRGVPGELFF.

The chain joins TRBV7-3 to TRBJ2-3; 11 bases fit TRBD2. Germline CDR1 and CDR2: SGHTA and FQGTGA. V was clipped by 5 bases and J by 5 bases; unmatched bases: 9. The CDR3 sequence is 16 residues long. The CDR3: CASSHPVAGGEDTQYF. DNA of the CDR3: TGTGCCAGCAGCCATCCGGTAGCGGGAGGGGAAGATACGCAGTATTTT.

This clonotype occurred a few times. The gene calls are TRBV7-2 and TRBJ2-7, with no clear D. The V gene's germline CDR1 is SGHTA and CDR2 FQGNSA. The CDR3 loop spans 13 amino acids. The V gene lost 1 base and the J gene lost 2 bases, with 6 bases spanning the gap. In DNA form, the CDR3 reads TGTGCCAGCAGCTTAGACTGGGCCTACGAGCAGTACTTC. This sequence encodes CASSLDWAYEQYF.

This clonotype appeared many times. The chain employs TRBV15 and TRBJ2-5; a possible D gene is TRBD1 (5 bases). CDR1 and CDR2 (germline): LNHNV, YYDKDF (reference sequence). V lost 1 base and J lost 7, with 13 bases in between. The CDR3 covers 14 residues. The CDR3, as DNA: TGTGCCACCAGCAGAGTACAGGCGGACCGGACCCAGTACTTC. Translation: CATSRVQADRTQYF.

This sequence joins TRBV29-1 and TRBJ2-5; D may be TRBD1 (6 bases). The DNA end lines up better with TRBJ2-4; the J call may be wrong. Germline V lookup: CDR1 SQVTM, CDR2 ANQGSEA. This CDR3 region has 11 residues. CDR3 nucleotide sequence: TGCAGCTTCACAGGGAAAAACATTCAGTACTTC. Protein sequence: CSFTGKNIQYF.

The gene calls are TRBV7-9 and TRBJ1-4; D perhaps matches TRBD1 (5 bases). The germline V and J ends were trimmed by 5 bases and 8 bases, with 12 bases remaining between them. Germline V CDR1 and CDR2: SEHNR, FQNEAQ (reference sequence). The CDR3 sequence is 13 residues long. The CDR3 DNA follows: TGTGCCAGCAGCCCGGACGGGGCCGAAAAACTGTTTTTT. Translation gives CASSPDGAEKLFF.

This clonotype has a count of ten or more. The chain links TRBV10-2 to TRBJ1-1; no firm D call. The germline V gene has CDR1 WSHSY and CDR2 SAAADI. The CDR3 has 13 amino acids. The ends were cut back, 5 bases at V and 0 bases at J, with 7 bases in the middle. CDR3 sequence reads: CASSRQMNTEAFF. The DNA for the CDR3 is TGCGCCAGCAGTCGACAAATGAACACTGAAGCTTTCTTT.

Ten or more counts support this clonotype. The rearrangement joins TRBV12-3 or TRBV12-4 to TRBJ1-5; no reliable D call. V was pared by 3 bases and J by 4 bases, with 7 bases between. This CDR3 has 13 residues. CDR3 in amino acids: CASSFDGNQPQHF. The CDR3 DNA is TGTGCCAGCAGTTTCGACGGGAATCAGCCCCAGCATTTT.

This clonotype has a handful of counts. The chain carries TRBV24-1 and TRBJ2-7, with TRBD1 matching over 11 bases. With the DNA end fitting TRBJ2-1 better, the J assignment may be wrong. Germline assignment: CDR1 KGHDR and CDR2 SFDVKD. CDR3 length equals 16 residues. CDR3 DNA sequence: TGTGCCACCAGTGATAGCGGACAGGGGGCGCGTAATGAGCAGTTCTTC. This gives the protein CATSDSGQGARNEQFF.

This clonotype occurred a few times. This chain connects TRBV5-1 to TRBJ2-3; possible D gene TRBD1, 6 bases. The germline V and J ends were trimmed by 4 bases and 5 bases, with 11 bases remaining between them. Germline V lookup: CDR1 SGHRS, CDR2 YFSETQ. The CDR3 covers 13 residues. CDR3 sequence: CASSPDRGDTQYF. The CDR3 DNA reads as TGCGCCAGCAGCCCGGACAGAGGAGATACGCAGTATTTT.

The chain recombines TRBV7-2 with TRBJ2-5; D is possibly TRBD2 (7 bases). Germline-derived CDR1 and CDR2 are SGHTA and FQGNSA. Between the trimmed V and J ends, which lost 2 bases and 11 bases, there was a span of 12 bases. The CDR3 has 12 amino acids. The CDR3 here is CASSLPRGAQYF. The CDR3 nucleotides are TGTGCCAGCAGCTTACCTCGGGGGGCGCAGTACTTC.